This T cell receptor beta chain was observed in a study of blood T cell repertoires in COVID-19. With V trimmed by 3 bases and J by 5 bases, 8 bases remained unmatched. The CDR3 sequence is 15 residues long. CDR1 and CDR2 (germline): MGHDK, SYGVNS. Sequencing was performed with immunoSEQ multiplex PCR; in TCRdb, only in-frame clones are kept and a portion is missing. The data contain about 190,000 clones, around 76% of them seen just once; the ten biggest clones take up around 8%. The sequencing input was peripheral blood. The source is a woman between 55 and 75 years old with COVID-19, enrolled during active disease. The V gene is TRBV25-1, the J gene TRBJ2-7; TRBD2 matches at 9 bases. For the CDR3, the DNA is TGTGCCAGCAGTGACCTCGGGCTAGCGGGAAACGAGCAGTACTTC. This translates into CASSDLGLAGNEQYF.